The 11 T cell receptor beta chains below were found in one sample sequenced in a study of cytomegalovirus exposure and HLA in healthy donors. Researchers ran the PCR with 60 Vbeta and 13 Jbeta primers. Produced via immunoSEQ multiplex PCR; TCRdb's table is partial and in-frame only. Of about 150,000 clones in the sample, around a tenth are singletons; the top ten hold 1.8%. Specimen: PBMCs. The receptors here all came from a man aged 50 to 60 in good health and CMV-seronegative.

This clone was seen only a few times. This chain uses TRBV5-4 with TRBJ2-5, with a tentative D call TRBD1 (5 bases). CDR1 SGHNT and CDR2 YYREEE come from the germline V gene (reference sequence). The CDR3 length is 13 residues. V was pared by 2 bases and J by 5 bases, with 10 bases between. For the CDR3, the DNA is TGTGCCAGCAGCTTAGGTGGGGCCGAGACCCAGTACTTC. This encodes CASSLGGAETQYF.

This sequence joins TRBV15 and TRBJ1-3; 8 nucleotides agree with TRBD1. The trim removed 1 base at V and 4 bases at J, leaving 9 bases unmatched. Germline V gives CDR1 LNHNV, CDR2 YYDKDF (reference sequence). CDR3 length: 17 amino acids. The CDR3 loop reads CATSRGSAGTGGNTIYF. The CDR3 nucleotides are TGTGCCACCAGCAGAGGGTCAGCAGGGACAGGAGGAAACACCATATATTTT. The full variable domain, with the rest looked up from reference TRBV15 and TRBJ1-3, is DAMVIQNPRYQVTQFGKPVTLSCSQTLNHNVMYWYQQKSSQAPKLLFHYYDKDFNNEADTPDNFQSRRPNTSFCFLDIRSPGLGDTAMYLCATSRGSAGTGGNTIYFGEGSWLTVV.

The V and J genes are TRBV2 and TRBJ1-2; D perhaps matches TRBD1 (5 bases). CDR3 length equals 15 residues. Trimming pared 4 bases from V and 4 bases from J, leaving 16 bases between. Germline V gene lookup returns CDR1 SNHLY and CDR2 FYNNEI. The CDR3 loop is CASSASGRAVYGYTF. CDR3 coding DNA: TGTGCCAGCAGTGCGTCTGGCAGGGCGGTCTATGGCTACACCTTC.

The sample holds a few counts of this clone. V is TRBV6-5 and J is TRBJ2-3; possible D gene TRBD2, 6 bases. Trimming removed 2 bases from V and 5 bases from J, with 14 bases in between. CDR1 MNHEY and CDR2 SVGAGI come from the germline V gene. This CDR3 region has 15 residues. CDR3 DNA sequence: TGTGCCAGCAGTTACGAGGTGGGAGGCGGAGATACGCAGTATTTT. This gives the protein CASSYEVGGGDTQYF.

The chain has TRBV6-5 and TRBJ2-7; 10 bases match TRBD2. Germline V gene sequence: CDR1 MNHEY, CDR2 SVGAGI. V trimming: 0 bases; J trimming: 7 bases; junction bases outside the gene matches: 9. This CDR3 has 16 amino acids. The CDR3 DNA reads TGTGCCAGCAGTTACTCGAGTATAGCGGGGGGCGGGGAGCAGTACTTC. Amino acid sequence: CASSYSSIAGGGEQYF.

The chain recombines TRBV28 with TRBJ1-2; D unresolved. There are 14 residues in the CDR3. Germline loops: CDR1 MDHEN, CDR2 SYDVKM. The germline V and J ends were trimmed by 1 base and 3 bases, with 9 bases remaining between them. For the CDR3, the DNA is TGTGCCAGCAGTTTATTGGCTCGGGACTATGGCTACACCTTC. Translated, it gives CASSLLARDYGYTF.

In the case of this clone: One end of the junction is discordant with germline, which a read error may explain. The chain has TRBV5-1 and TRBJ1-2, with a possible D match to TRBD1 (5 bases). This CDR3 is 15 amino acids long. Germline V gives CDR1 SGHRS, CDR2 YFSETQ. The CDR3 coding sequence is TGCGCCAGCAGCTTGGAAACAGGAGAAAACTATGGCTACTCCTTC. Translated: CASSLETGENYGYSF.

V is TRBV9 and J is TRBJ2-6; 12 bases fit TRBD1. The CDR3 totals 17 residues. CDR1 and CDR2 (germline): SGDLS, YYNGEE. Losses at the gene ends were 3 bases for V and 4 bases for J; bases not matched to a gene: 5. The CDR3 bases are TGTGCCAGCAGCGAGGGACAGGGGGCTGGAGGGGCCAACGTCCTGACTTTC. Translation: CASSEGQGAGGANVLTF.

The DNA of the CDR3 is TGTGCCAGCAGTTACGACAGGGCGGCCTATGGCTACACCTTC. Encoded protein: CASSYDRAAYGYTF. The chain is built from TRBV6-5 and TRBJ1-2; 7 bases match TRBD1. The germline V gene has CDR1 MNHEY and CDR2 SVGAGI. With 2 bases clipped from V and 4 bases from J, the junction kept 4 bases outside the gene matches. This CDR3 is 14 amino acids long.

The chain couples TRBV19 to TRBJ2-6; maybe TRBD1 (5 bases). With 2 bases removed from V and 4 bases from J, the gap between germline ends came to 12 bases. Germline CDR1 and CDR2: LNHDA and SQIVND (reference sequence). The CDR3 consists of 16 residues. CDR3 bases: TGTGCCAGTAGTATACCTCAGGGTACCGGGGCCAACGTCCTGACTTTC. It codes for CASSIPQGTGANVLTF.

CDR3 loop: CAWSVGGGGDTQYF. DNA for the CDR3: TGTGCCTGGAGTGTAGGCGGGGGGGGAGATACGCAGTATTTT. The chain recombines TRBV30 with TRBJ2-3, with 9 bases that match TRBD2. Trimming took 0 bases from V and 5 from J; bases not matched to a gene: 3. Germline lookup yields CDR1 GTSNPN and CDR2 SVGIG (reference sequence). This CDR3 contains 14 residues.